This T cell receptor beta chain was observed in a study of HIV-infected patients and healthy controls. Whole blood was used without fractionation, so all unsorted peripheral T cells were included. This clonotype came up many times. The antigen is undetermined. 500 ng RNA was reverse transcribed with alpha and beta constant-region primers. Each of the alpha and beta chains got its own library through chain-specific third strand synthesis with indices. TCRdb re-called the 5' RACE reads with MiXCR, one entry per CDR3 protein. The sample lists 13,000 or so distinct CDR3 sequences; roughly 9.9% were seen once. Study-wide results and limits: Eight alpha and eight beta V genes differed significantly in mean usage between HIV-infected patients and controls.

The CDR3 has 12 residues. The V gene lost 4 bases and the J gene lost 2 bases, with 8 bases spanning the gap. From germline, CDR1 is SQVTM and CDR2 ANQGSEA. The rearrangement links TRBV29-1 to TRBJ1-1; no clear D. The specimen was blood. This receptor was identified in an adult in good health. As DNA, the CDR3 is TGCAGCGTTGTCCGTTATAACACTGAAGCTTTCTTT. Translating gives CSVVRYNTEAFF.